Listed below are T cell receptor beta chains from one sample, sequenced in a study of blood T cell repertoires in COVID-19. Generated by immunoSEQ multiplex PCR, the TCRdb table keeps only in-frame clones and is missing some. Of some 220,000 clones listed, around 89% are singletons. Sequencing was carried out using PBMCs or T cells enriched from blood (not recorded which). These receptors originate from a woman younger than 45 who had recovered from COVID-19. Both conserved end residues are part of each CDR3. D genes are given only for firm matches. Clone size appears in some rows only: once, few, many, or a class for an expanded clone.

len	d_gene	v_gene	abundance	j_gene	CDR3aa	CDR3nt
16	TRBD1	TRBV6-6	NA	TRBJ2-7	CASSHIWGQEMYEQYF	TGTGCCAGCAGCCACATCTGGGGACAGGAAATGTACGAGCAGTACTTC
14	TRBD2	TRBV3-1/TRBV3-2	NA	TRBJ2-3	CASSQDAGADTQYF	TGTGCCAGCAGCCAAGATGCGGGAGCAGATACGCAGTATTTT
14	NA	TRBV28	NA	TRBJ1-1	CASSSSQGYGEAFF	TGTGCCAGCAGTTCATCCCAGGGGTACGGTGAAGCTTTCTTT
15	TRBD1	TRBV12-5	NA	TRBJ1-2	CASGLATGGSYGYTF	TGTGCTAGTGGTTTGGCGACAGGGGGGAGCTATGGCTACACCTTC
14	TRBD1	TRBV9	NA	TRBJ1-1	CASSPPGGYTEAFF	TGTGCCAGCAGCCCTCCAGGGGGCTACACTGAAGCTTTCTTT
14	NA	TRBV3-1/TRBV3-2	NA	TRBJ1-1	CASSIRGSGTEAFF	TGTGCCAGCAGCATAAGGGGTAGTGGCACTGAAGCTTTCTTT
14	NA	TRBV19	NA	TRBJ2-7	CASSIASGTYEQYF	TGTGCCAGTAGTATAGCCTCAGGGACCTACGAGCAGTACTTC
15	NA	TRBV4-3	NA	TRBJ2-7	CASSQDGGSSYEQYF	TGCGCCAGCAGCCAAGATGGGGGCAGCTCCTACGAGCAGTACTTC
15	TRBD2	TRBV11-1	NA	TRBJ2-1	CASSLRLAGLDEQFF	TGTGCCAGCAGCTTAAGACTAGCGGGGTTGGATGAGCAGTTCTTC
16	TRBD2	TRBV9	NA	TRBJ2-3	CASSTRLAGSTDTQYF	TGTGCCAGCAGCACCCGACTAGCGGGGAGCACAGATACGCAGTATTTT
15	NA	TRBV2	NA	TRBJ2-3	CARRTSFSSTDTQYF	TGTGCCAGGAGAACTAGCTTTTCTAGCACAGATACGCAGTATTTT
14	TRBD2	TRBV7-3	NA	TRBJ2-3	CASSLGGGADTQYF	TGTGCCAGCTCCCTGGGGGGAGGGGCAGATACGCAGTATTTT
15	NA	TRBV19	NA	TRBJ2-3	CASSIGGRVVDTQYF	TGTGCCAGTAGTATAGGAGGCAGAGTAGTAGATACGCAGTATTTT
16	NA	TRBV10-3	NA	TRBJ1-6	CAISESGLLGDSPLHF	TGTGCCATCAGTGAGTCAGGGCTCCTAGGGGATTCACCCCTCCACTTT
15	NA	TRBV11-2	NA	TRBJ2-3	CASSLDRLAQDTQYF	TGTGCCAGCAGCTTAGATCGGCTAGCTCAGGATACGCAGTATTTT
17	TRBD2	TRBV4-1	few	TRBJ2-1	CASSQEPRGGSYNEQFF	TGCGCCAGCAGCCAAGAGCCCCGGGGGGGATCCTACAATGAGCAGTTCTTC
13	NA	TRBV12-3/TRBV12-4	NA	TRBJ1-1	CASSFGGHTEAFF	TGTGCCAGCAGTTTTGGAGGACACACTGAAGCTTTCTTT
15	NA	TRBV15	NA	TRBJ1-4	CATSRDPRDNEKLFF	TGTGCCACCAGCAGAGATCCCAGGGATAATGAAAAACTGTTTTTT
13	TRBD1	TRBV29-1	NA	TRBJ1-2	CSVAEGAEYGYTF	TGCAGCGTTGCGGAGGGGGCAGAGTATGGCTACACCTTC
15	TRBD1	TRBV9	NA	TRBJ1-1	CASSAIPGQGTEAFF	TGTGCCAGCAGCGCAATACCGGGACAGGGGACTGAAGCTTTCTTT
13	TRBD2	TRBV6-4	few	TRBJ2-1	CASSDGTSNEQFF	TGTGCCAGCAGTGACGGGACTAGCAATGAGCAGTTCTTC
11	NA	TRBV5-6	NA	TRBJ2-7	CASSAYYEQYF	TGTGCCAGCAGCGCGTACTACGAGCAGTACTTC
15	NA	TRBV7-6	once	TRBJ1-6	CASSLRSGPNSPLHF	TGTGCCAGCAGCTTAAGGTCAGGGCCTAATTCACCCCTCCACTTT
16	TRBD1	TRBV19	NA	TRBJ2-2	CASSIRTGTNTGELFF	TGTGCCAGTAGTATTCGGACAGGAACGAACACCGGGGAGCTGTTTTTT
16	NA	TRBV6-1	NA	TRBJ1-5	CASSERKTGPWEPQHF	TGTGCCAGCAGTGAACGGAAGACAGGTCCCTGGGAGCCCCAGCATTTT
15	NA	TRBV5-6	NA	TRBJ2-2	CASSSRGRNTGELFF	TGTGCCAGCAGCTCTCGGGGGAGGAACACCGGGGAGCTGTTTTTT
18	TRBD2	TRBV4-3	NA	TRBJ2-5	CASSQAASGGPFQETQYF	TGCGCCAGCAGCCAAGCGGCTAGCGGGGGGCCCTTCCAAGAGACCCAGTACTTC
16	NA	TRBV4-2	few	TRBJ2-2	CASSQAVDLNTGELFF	TGTGCCAGCAGCCAAGCCGTTGACTTGAACACCGGGGAGCTGTTTTTT
20	TRBD1	TRBV19	NA	TRBJ1-6	CASSIIYSRGRNSLDPPLHF	TGTGCCAGTAGTATAATCTACTCCAGGGGGCGTAATAGTTTGGACCCACCCCTCCACTTT
15	NA	TRBV5-1	NA	TRBJ2-1	CASSLRGSSYNEQFF	TGCGCCAGCAGCTTGCGTGGGAGCTCCTACAATGAGCAGTTCTTC
13	NA	TRBV18	NA	TRBJ1-4	CASSGDRHEKLFF	TGTGCCAGCTCAGGAGACAGGCATGAAAAACTGTTTTTT
17	NA	TRBV3-1/TRBV3-2	NA	TRBJ1-3	CASSRDADLHSGNTIYF	TGTGCCAGCAGCCGCGATGCGGACTTACACTCTGGAAACACCATATATTTT
15	NA	TRBV7-9	few	TRBJ1-2	CASSYAATASSGYTF	TGTGCCAGCAGCTATGCAGCTACAGCCTCATCTGGCTACACCTTC
14	NA	TRBV5-1	NA	TRBJ1-4	CASSLQFLNEKLFF	TGCGCCAGCAGCTTGCAATTCCTAAATGAAAAACTGTTTTTT
15	NA	TRBV4-3	NA	TRBJ1-4	CASSPALAVDEKLFF	TGCGCCAGCAGCCCAGCGCTAGCAGTGGATGAAAAACTGTTTTTT
14	NA	TRBV6-1	NA	TRBJ1-1	CASSDRTEGTEAFF	TGTGCCAGCAGTGACCGGACAGAGGGCACTGAAGCTTTCTTT
15	TRBD1	TRBV10-3	NA	TRBJ1-1	CAISEPGTVNTEAFF	TGTGCCATCAGTGAGCCCGGGACAGTGAACACTGAAGCTTTCTTT
12	NA	TRBV12-3/TRBV12-4	NA	TRBJ1-2	CASSSGRYGYTF	TGTGCCAGCAGTTCCGGGAGATATGGCTACACCTTC
13	TRBD1	TRBV3-1/TRBV3-2	NA	TRBJ2-7	CASSQDWDREQYF	TGTGCCAGCAGCCAAGATTGGGACAGAGAGCAGTACTTC
15	TRBD1	TRBV19	NA	TRBJ2-7	CATKPRDRGSYEQYF	TGTGCCACCAAGCCCCGGGACAGAGGCTCCTACGAGCAGTACTTC
15	TRBD1	TRBV4-2	NA	TRBJ1-4	CASSQGDRGKEKLFF	TGTGCCAGCAGCCAAGGGGACAGGGGGAAGGAAAAACTGTTTTTT
19	TRBD1	TRBV4-1	NA	TRBJ2-6	CASSQEPRTGPSGANVLTF	TGCGCCAGCAGCCAAGAACCCAGGACAGGGCCCTCTGGGGCCAACGTCCTGACTTTC
18	TRBD1	TRBV23-1	NA	TRBJ1-3	CASSPMGAWTGRGNTIYF	TGCGCCAGCAGCCCCATGGGAGCCTGGACAGGGCGCGGAAACACCATATATTTT
16	TRBD1	TRBV9	NA	TRBJ1-6	CASSAAGQGNNSPLHF	TGTGCCAGCAGCGCTGCCGGACAGGGGAATAATTCACCCCTCCACTTT
16	TRBD1	TRBV7-9	NA	TRBJ2-1	CASSFGPGTGEGEQFF	TGTGCCAGCAGTTTCGGACCCGGGACAGGGGAGGGTGAGCAGTTCTTC
13	TRBD1	TRBV29-1	NA	TRBJ1-2	CSVNLQGARGYTF	TGCAGCGTTAACTTACAGGGGGCGCGGGGCTACACCTTC
14	NA	TRBV6-5	NA	TRBJ1-1	CASSYSSGYTEAFF	TGTGCCAGCAGTTACTCGAGCGGGTACACTGAAGCTTTCTTT
15	TRBD1	TRBV25-1	NA	TRBJ2-7	CASSVTGQGAYEQYF	TGTGCCAGCAGTGTAACGGGACAGGGGGCTTACGAGCAGTACTTC
18	TRBD2	TRBV7-3	NA	TRBJ2-1	CASSLMGRLAPTYNEQFF	TGTGCCAGCAGCTTAATGGGAAGACTAGCGCCGACATACAATGAGCAGTTCTTC
11	NA	TRBV19	NA	TRBJ2-7	CASGHSYEQYF	TGTGCCAGCGGACATTCCTACGAGCAGTACTTC
15	NA	TRBV5-6	NA	TRBJ2-4	CASSYDGLAKNIQYF	TGTGCCAGCAGCTACGACGGACTAGCCAAAAACATTCAGTACTTC
14	TRBD1	TRBV10-3	NA	TRBJ1-1	CAISRTGVDTEAFF	TGTGCCATCAGCAGGACAGGGGTGGACACTGAAGCTTTCTTT
13	NA	TRBV9	NA	TRBJ2-3	CASSQMGGKAQYF	TGTGCCAGCAGCCAGATGGGCGGGAAGGCGCAGTATTTT
15	NA	TRBV7-6	NA	TRBJ1-4	CASSLEAGMREKLFF	TGTGCCAGCAGCTTAGAGGCAGGGATGAGGGAAAAACTGTTTTTT